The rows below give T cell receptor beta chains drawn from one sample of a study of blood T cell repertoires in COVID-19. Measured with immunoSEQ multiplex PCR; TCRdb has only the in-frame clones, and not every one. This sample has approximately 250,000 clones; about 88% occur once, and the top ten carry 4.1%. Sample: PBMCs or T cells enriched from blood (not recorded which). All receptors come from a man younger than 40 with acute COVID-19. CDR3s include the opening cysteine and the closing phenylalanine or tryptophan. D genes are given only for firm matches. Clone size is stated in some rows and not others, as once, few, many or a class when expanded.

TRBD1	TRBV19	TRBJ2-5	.	TGTGCCAGTAGTAAAAGGGTCGGACAGGGGGAGACCCAGTACTTC	CASSKRVGQGETQYF
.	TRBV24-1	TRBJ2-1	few	TGTGCCACCAGTGATTTAATCCGGGGGTCCTTAAATGAGCAGTTCTTC	CATSDLIRGSLNEQFF
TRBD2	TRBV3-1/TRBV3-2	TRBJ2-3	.	TGTGCCAGCAGCCAATACTCGCGGGGGGGCACAGATACGCAGTATTTT	CASSQYSRGGTDTQYF
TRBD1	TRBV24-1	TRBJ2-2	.	TGTGCCACCGGAGACAGGGGCGGCACCGGGGAGCTGTTTTTT	CATGDRGGTGELFF
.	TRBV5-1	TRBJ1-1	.	TGCGCCAGCAGACTCCAGGGGAACACTGAAGCTTTCTTT	CASRLQGNTEAFF
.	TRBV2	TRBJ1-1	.	TGTGCCAGCAGTGAAGAAGGCAGGGCGTTTGATGAAGCTTTCTTT	CASSEEGRAFDEAFF
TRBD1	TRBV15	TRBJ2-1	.	TGTGCCACCAGCAGAGCAGACAGGGGGTCCTACAATGAGCAGTTCTTC	CATSRADRGSYNEQFF
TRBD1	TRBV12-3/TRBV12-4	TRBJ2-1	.	TGTGCCAGTGACAGGGGCCCCCGGAATGAGCAGTTCTTC	CASDRGPRNEQFF
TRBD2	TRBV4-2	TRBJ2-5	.	TGTGCCAGCAGCCAAGCGTCTAGCGGGGAACAAGAGACCCAGTACTTC	CASSQASSGEQETQYF
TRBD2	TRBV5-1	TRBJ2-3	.	TGCGCCAGCAGCTTGACCGGGACTAGCGGAAACACAGATACGCAGTATTTT	CASSLTGTSGNTDTQYF
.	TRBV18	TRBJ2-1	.	TGTGCCAGCTCACCTAAGGAGGGGTGGCAGTTCTTC	CASSPKEGWQFF
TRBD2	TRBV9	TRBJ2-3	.	TGTGCCAGCAGGACTAGCGGGAGCGATACGCAGTATTTT	CASRTSGSDTQYF
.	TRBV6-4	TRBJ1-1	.	TGTGCCAGCAGCCGGGAACTATACACTGAAGCTTTCTTT	CASSRELYTEAFF
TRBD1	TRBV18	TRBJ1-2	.	TGTGCCAGCTCACCGAGGGACAGGGGGAACTATGGCTACACCTTC	CASSPRDRGNYGYTF